This TCR beta chain was obtained from a study of blood T cell repertoires in COVID-19. Original methodology: It was from reference gene primer amplification that nucleated cell counts were estimated. Assay: immunoSEQ multiplex PCR; the TCRdb copy retains only in-frame clones and omits some. D and trimming were read from the DNA, whereas the V and J calls and clone size are those reported in that table. The sample lists approximately 200,000 clones, approximately 90% seen once, with roughly 2% in the top ten. The ends were cut back, 2 bases at V and 8 bases at J, with 9 bases in the middle. Looked up from germline, CDR1 is MDHEN and CDR2 is SYDVKM. The length of the CDR3 is 12 residues.

Sequences were obtained from peripheral blood. The sequence derives from a man in his sixties or seventies with active or convalescent COVID-19. This chain connects TRBV28 to TRBJ1-2; D might be TRBD1 (6 bases). This CDR3 is CASSLLGGGYTF. For the CDR3, the DNA is TGTGCCAGCAGTTTACTAGGGGGAGGCTACACCTTC.